The 9 T cell receptor beta chains below were found in one sample sequenced in a study of T cell repertoires in cytomegalovirus infection. TCRdb redid the calling of the reads with MiXCR, one entry per CDR3 protein. The sample has some 940,000 distinct CDR3 sequences, 31% seen once. These receptors' antigens are unknown. The sequences come from cultured CD8+ T cells from PBMCs, collected from culture after CMV antigen stimulation. The receptors stem from a human donor in good health (CMV status not recorded). Some clones in this sample may be carry-over from other donors' samples.

About this clonotype itself: The junction shows a germline mismatch at one end, possibly a read error. The rearrangement links TRBV6-4 to TRBJ2-1, with 9 bases lining up with TRBD2. The CDR3 contains 15 residues. Per germline, CDR1 MRHNA and CDR2 SNTAGT. The CDR3 spells CANSLLAGEYNEQFF. CDR3 coding DNA: TGTGCCAACAGTCTTTTAGCGGGGGAGTACAATGAGCAGTTCTTC.

This clonotype came up many times. The rearrangement joins TRBV7-9 to TRBJ1-2; D not resolved. V shed 6 bases and J shed 4 bases, with 6 bases lying between them. The CDR3 extends over 11 amino acids. Germline CDR1 reads SEHNR; CDR2 reads FQNEAQ (reference sequence). DNA of the CDR3: TGTGCCAGCAGTTCGTCCTATGGCTACACCTTC. Translation: CASSSSYGYTF.

V is TRBV5-5 and J is TRBJ1-2; 9 bases line up with TRBD1. Germline-derived CDR1 and CDR2 are SGHKS and YYEKEE (reference sequence). There are 15 residues in the CDR3. J gave up 2 bases and V 4 bases, and 6 bases lay outside the gene matches. Written as DNA, the CDR3 is TGTGCCAGCAGCATGGGACAGGGCACCAACTATGGCTACACCTTC. Protein: CASSMGQGTNYGYTF.

This clonotype was detected many times. The V gene is TRBV12-3 or TRBV12-4, the J gene TRBJ1-6; no clear D. The CDR3 runs 13 residues. V was cut by 2 bases and J by 8 bases, with 7 bases left in between. CDR3 nucleotide sequence: TGTGCCAGCAGTTTACAGACCCATTCACCCCTCCACTTT. Protein product: CASSLQTHSPLHF.

In its sample, this clonotype was seen a few times. This sequence joins TRBV6-1 and TRBJ2-1, with D tentatively TRBD2 (5 bases). This CDR3 comprises 14 residues. Trimming removed 5 bases from V and 6 bases from J, with 14 bases in between. The V gene's germline CDR1 is MNHNS and CDR2 SASEGT. DNA of the CDR3: TGTGCCAGCAGTCTCACGGCTGCGGGCAATGAGCAGTTCTTC. Translation gives CASSLTAAGNEQFF.

V and J are TRBV27 and TRBJ2-3; a weak D match, TRBD1 (6 bases). V lost 6 bases, J lost 2 bases, and 9 bases lay in between. This CDR3 comprises 13 residues. Germline loops: CDR1 MNHEY, CDR2 SMNVEV (reference sequence). The chain's CDR3 is CASRRTVTDTQYF. CDR3 nucleotide sequence: TGTGCCAGCAGGAGGACAGTCACAGATACGCAGTATTTT.

This clonotype was counted between two and nine times. The rearrangement joins TRBV14 to TRBJ1-2; D call uncertain. The CDR3 has 13 amino acids. Germline CDR1 reads SGHDN; CDR2 reads FVKESK. V was pared by 4 bases and J by 6 bases, with 12 bases between. The CDR3 loop reads CASSPLGSHGYTF. Written as DNA, the CDR3 is TGTGCCAGCAGCCCTTTAGGGAGTCATGGCTACACCTTC.

The sample holds many counts of this clonotype. The rearrangement links TRBV7-2 to TRBJ2-3; D may correspond to TRBD1 or TRBD2 (6 bases each). The CDR3 is 16 amino acids. V lost 5 bases and J 9 bases, leaving 24 bases between the germline ends. Germline values: CDR1 SGHTA, CDR2 FQGNSA. The CDR3 region has the DNA TGTGCCAGCAGCCTACCATTTACAGGGTCCCGGGGGACGCAGTATTTT. It encodes CASSLPFTGSRGTQYF.

This clonotype was found a few times. The rearrangement links TRBV7-9 to TRBJ1-5; possibly TRBD1 for D (5 bases). CDR1 is SEHNR, CDR2 FQNEAQ, per germline (reference sequence). The CDR3 has 14 amino acids. V lost 5 bases, J lost 2 bases, and 10 bases lay in between. CDR3 protein: CASSHTGGNQPQHF. Here the CDR3 DNA reads TGTGCCAGCAGCCACACAGGAGGCAATCAGCCCCAGCATTTT.